This T cell receptor (beta chain) was observed in a study of shared clonotypes between healthy human individuals. This CDR3 has 16 residues. The V gene's germline CDR1 is SGHVS and CDR2 FQNEAQ. Trimming left V 6 bases short and J 4 bases short, with 21 bases between. Sorted subsets were amplified in replicate PCRs using 200 to 250 ng DNA, tens of thousands of T cell genomes. Authors' methods: ImmunoSEQ output lacked quality scores and full-length reads, limiting matched filtering. Assay: immunoSEQ multiplex PCR; the TCRdb copy retains only in-frame clones and omits some. Clonal size and the V and J genes are those of that table, whereas D and trimming came from the DNA. The data show 2 million to 2.5 million clones, with 85% to 95% seen just once and 0.39% held by the top ten.

The sequencing input was naive CD4+ T cells from PBMCs. Subset noted: CD45RA+ positively selected. The rearrangement uses TRBV7-8 and TRBJ2-5, with D perhaps assigned TRBD1 or TRBD2 (5 bases each). The source is a man aged 18 to 30 in good health. Some clones in this sample may be carry-over from other donors' samples. The CDR3 DNA reads as TGTGCCAGCAGACAAACCCGGACCCCTGGGGGAGAGACCCAGTACTTC. This codes for CASRQTRTPGGETQYF.